This T cell receptor beta chain came from a study of post-analysis software for immune sequencing data. The study's findings and limits: For normalized Chao1 diversity, multiple sclerosis patients scored significantly lower than controls did. Patients showed TRBV5-6, TRBV5-1 and TRBV20-1 among roughly 5 TRBV segments more frequent than in controls.

The TCR beta cDNA libraries carried unique molecular identifiers. TCRdb re-derived calls from the PCR reads in MiXCR, one entry per CDR3 protein. The data show hundreds of thousands of distinct CDR3 sequences, approximately 30% seen once. There are 16 residues in the CDR3. The V gene's germline CDR1 is KGHDR and CDR2 SFDVKD. Germline trimming cut 4 bases from V and 2 bases from J; bases unmatched to any gene: 6. On this clonotype itself: Its antigen is unknown.

Sequencing input: blood. The chain couples TRBV24-1 to TRBJ2-1; 8 bases are shared with TRBD1. This receptor was identified in a girl between 5 and 17 years old with multiple sclerosis. In DNA form, the CDR3 reads TGTGCCACCAGTGACCCCGGACAGGGTACCTACAATGAGCAGTTCTTC. Translation gives CATSDPGQGTYNEQFF.